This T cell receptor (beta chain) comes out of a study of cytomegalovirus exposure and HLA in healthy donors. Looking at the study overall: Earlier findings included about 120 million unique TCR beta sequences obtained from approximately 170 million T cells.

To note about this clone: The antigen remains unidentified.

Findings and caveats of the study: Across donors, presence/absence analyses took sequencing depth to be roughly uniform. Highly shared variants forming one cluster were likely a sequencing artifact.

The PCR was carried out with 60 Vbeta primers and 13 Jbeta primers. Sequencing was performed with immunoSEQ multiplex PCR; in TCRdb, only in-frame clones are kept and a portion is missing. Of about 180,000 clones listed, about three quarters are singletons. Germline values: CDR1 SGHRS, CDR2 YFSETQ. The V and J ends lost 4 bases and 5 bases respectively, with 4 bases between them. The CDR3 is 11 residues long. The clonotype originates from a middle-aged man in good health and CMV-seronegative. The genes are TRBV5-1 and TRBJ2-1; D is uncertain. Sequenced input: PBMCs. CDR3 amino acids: CASSPDNEQFF. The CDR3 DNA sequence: TGCGCCAGCAGCCCGGACAATGAGCAGTTCTTC.